The 32 T cell receptor beta chains listed next were all sequenced from one sample in a study of shared clonotypes between healthy human individuals. Sequencing used immunoSEQ multiplex PCR; TCRdb keeps in-frame clones, though not all of them. This table holds 550,000 to 750,000 clones, over 95% found once. Naive-designated CD8 cells lacked CD45RO, were positively enriched for CCR7, and omitted terminally differentiated effector memory CD45RA+ cells. The sample taken for sequencing was naive CD8+ T cells sorted from blood. The receptors here all came from a woman aged 30 to 39 in good health.

V gene TRBV15 combines with J gene TRBJ2-7, with 9 bases matching TRBD2. Germline CDR1 reads LNHNV; CDR2 reads YYDKDF (reference sequence). J gave up 6 bases and V 3 bases, and 15 bases lay outside the gene matches. CDR3 length: 17 amino acids. The CDR3 is CATSSPWRAGGPAEQYF. CDR3 coding DNA: TGTGCCACCAGCAGCCCTTGGCGGGCGGGAGGGCCAGCCGAGCAGTACTTC.

The chain recombines TRBV29-1 with TRBJ2-2; 11 bases align to TRBD2. In germline, CDR1 is SQVTM, CDR2 ANQGSEA. The CDR3 is 17 residues long. The J segment lost 0 bases and the V segment lost 6 bases, leaving 9 bases of the junction unmatched. The CDR3 reads CSVAPGTSGTNTGELFF. For the CDR3, the DNA is TGCAGCGTGGCCCCGGGGACTAGCGGAACGAACACCGGGGAGCTGTTTTTT.

The chain combines TRBV29-1 with TRBJ1-2, with a weak D call TRBD1 (6 bases). The CDR3 loop spans 13 amino acids. V was cut by 2 bases and J by 8 bases, with 15 bases left in between. CDR1 is SQVTM, CDR2 ANQGSEA, per germline. CDR3 DNA sequence: TGCAGCGTTGAAAGGGGGGCCAGGGACGGCTACACCTTC. It specifies CSVERGARDGYTF.

V and J are TRBV7-9 and TRBJ2-1; TRBD2 aligns across 10 bases. The CDR3 sequence is 16 residues long. V shed 4 bases and J 2 bases; nucleotides not matched to a gene: 5. Germline CDR1 SEHNR, CDR2 FQNEAQ (reference sequence). The CDR3 loop is CASSSQREGPYNEQFF. The CDR3 DNA sequence: TGTGCCAGCAGCTCGCAGCGGGAGGGCCCCTACAATGAGCAGTTCTTC.

As for this clone: The identical CDR3 is also encoded by other nucleotide sequences in the sample. The CDR3 DNA is TGTGCCAGCAGTTTCGGACACAATGAGCAGTTCTTC. Protein product: CASSFGHNEQFF. The chain uses TRBV28 and TRBJ2-1; D not resolved. With 3 bases removed from V and 5 bases from J, the gap between germline ends came to 5 bases. Germline values: CDR1 MDHEN, CDR2 SYDVKM. The CDR3 sequence is 12 residues long. The full variable domain, rest sourced from reference TRBV28 and TRBJ2-1, is DVKVTQSSRYLVKRTGEKVFLECVQDMDHENMFWYRQDPGLGLRLIYFSYDVKMKEKGDIPEGYSVSREKKERFSLILESASTNQTSMYLCASSFGHNEQFFGPGTRLTVL.

V gene TRBV28 combines with J gene TRBJ2-1; tentative D call: TRBD2 (6 bases). CDR1 MDHEN and CDR2 SYDVKM come from the germline V gene. Between the trimmed V and J ends, which lost 3 bases and 15 bases, there was a span of 21 bases. The CDR3 has 14 residues. The CDR3 sequence is CASSLKTGRLRGFF. The CDR3 nucleotides are TGTGCCAGCAGTTTGAAGACCGGGAGATTAAGGGGGTTCTTC.

The chain has TRBV19 and TRBJ1-1, with D perhaps TRBD1 (6 bases). The length of the CDR3 is 13 residues. V lost 5 bases to trimming and J lost 4 bases, with 11 bases between them. Per the germline V gene, CDR1 is LNHDA and CDR2 is SQIVND (reference sequence). The CDR3: CASSPQGGTEAFF. CDR3 DNA sequence: TGTGCCAGTAGTCCACAAGGGGGCACTGAAGCTTTCTTT.

The rearrangement links TRBV2 to TRBJ2-3, with D perhaps TRBD2 (5 bases). Germline V gives CDR1 SNHLY, CDR2 FYNNEI. This CDR3 region has 13 residues. The V end was cut by 8 bases, the J end by 1 base, with 10 bases between. This chain's CDR3 is CASVGSGTDTQYF. The CDR3 DNA is TGTGCCAGCGTTGGTAGCGGCACAGATACGCAGTATTTT.

V is TRBV6-5 and J is TRBJ2-1; the match to TRBD2 covers 8 bases. The V gene end was trimmed by 6 bases and the J gene end by 9 bases; junction bases not matched to a gene: 7. There are 13 residues in the CDR3. Germline-derived CDR1 and CDR2 are MNHEY and SVGAGI. The CDR3 bases are TGTGCCAGCAGCACGGGGGGGAGCGGTGAGCAGTTCTTC. This translates into CASSTGGSGEQFF.

The CDR3 is CASSLGGPLAGSYF. Here the CDR3 DNA reads TGCGCCAGCAGCTTGGGGGGCCCCCTAGCGGGGTCCTATTTT. The J gene is TRBJ2-3, the V gene TRBV5-1, with 9 bases matching TRBD2. V shed 0 bases and J 15 bases; nucleotides not matched to a gene: 11. The CDR3 totals 14 residues. In germline, CDR1 is SGHRS, CDR2 YFSETQ.

This clone showed up just once. Additional DNA sequences in this sample encode the identical CDR3. J is TRBJ2-7 and V is TRBV27; 8 bases line up with TRBD2. This CDR3 is 13 amino acids long. Per the germline V gene, CDR1 is MNHEY and CDR2 is SMNVEV (reference sequence). Losses at the gene ends were 6 bases for V and 2 bases for J; bases not matched to a gene: 3. The CDR3: CASSSGSTYEQYF. CDR3 nucleotides: TGTGCCAGCAGCAGCGGGAGTACCTACGAGCAGTACTTC.

This clone was detected only once. Just one base apart from a much larger clone, this may be a read error. This specimen includes other DNA sequences encoding the same CDR3. The CDR3 sequence: CASSFPSQGTYGYTF. The DNA of the CDR3 is TGTGCCAGCAGCTTCCCCTCACAGGGTACCTATGGTTACACCTTC. The chain combines TRBV11-2 with TRBJ1-2; weak D call: TRBD1 (6 bases). Germline CDR1 reads SGHAT; CDR2 reads FQNNGV. CDR3 length equals 15 residues. Drawing the rest from reference TRBV11-2 and TRBJ1-2, the complete variable domain is EAGVAQSPRYKIIEKRQSVAFWCNPISGHATLYWYQQILGQGPKLLIQFQNNGVVDDSQLPKDRFSAERLKGVDSTLKIQPAKLEDSAVYLCASSFPSQGTYGYTFGSGTRLTVV.

The chain uses TRBV30 and TRBJ1-4; 8 nucleotides agree with TRBD1. Germline CDR1 and CDR2: GTSNPN and SVGIG (reference sequence). This CDR3 contains 16 residues. Trimming removed 1 base from V and 1 base from J; junction bases left unmatched: 5. CDR3 sequence reads: CAWSAGQGGTNEKLFF. Here the CDR3 DNA reads TGTGCCTGGAGTGCCGGACAGGGAGGAACTAATGAAAAACTGTTTTTT.

This clone occurred once. The V gene is TRBV13, the J gene TRBJ2-2; possible D gene TRBD2, 6 bases. This CDR3 region has 17 residues. Deletions cut 1 base from V and 6 bases from J, with 18 bases between. Germline CDR1 is PRHDT and CDR2 is FYEKMQ (reference sequence). The CDR3: CASSLARGLTGAGELFF. The DNA of the CDR3 is TGTGCCAGCAGCTTAGCCCGGGGACTCACCGGGGCCGGGGAGCTGTTTTTT.

The CDR3 DNA reads as TGCGCCAGCAGCCACGATCAACTCCTCTACGAGCAGTACTTC. Protein product: CASSHDQLLYEQYF. The rearrangement uses TRBV4-1 and TRBJ2-7; D unclear. V was trimmed by 3 bases and J by 3 bases, leaving 12 bases between them. Germline V gene lookup returns CDR1 MGHRA and CDR2 YSYEKL. CDR3 length: 14 amino acids.

J is TRBJ2-3 and V is TRBV10-1; 7 bases match TRBD2. The CDR3 consists of 17 residues. With V trimmed by 0 bases and J by 1 base, 7 bases remained unmatched. The germline V gene has CDR1 WNHNN and CDR2 SYGVQD (reference sequence). The chain's CDR3 is CASSESTGGWGTDTQYF. Written as DNA, the CDR3 is TGCGCCAGCAGTGAGTCGACGGGGGGATGGGGCACAGATACGCAGTATTTT.

V and J are TRBV15 and TRBJ1-1, with D possibly matching TRBD1 (5 bases). V was shortened by 3 bases and J by 4 bases, with 21 bases between the two germline ends. CDR3 length: 17 residues. CDR1 and CDR2 from the germline V gene are LNHNV and YYDKDF (reference sequence). Written as DNA, the CDR3 is TGTGCCACCAGCAGGGGGGAGGGAGAGTCGGGCCGCACTGAAGCTTTCTTT. Protein sequence: CATSRGEGESGRTEAFF.

The V gene is TRBV7-9, the J gene TRBJ2-7, with D maybe TRBD2 (6 bases). The length of the CDR3 is 18 residues. Germline V gives CDR1 SEHNR, CDR2 FQNEAQ (reference sequence). V gave up 5 bases and J gave up 12 bases, with 35 bases separating them. The CDR3 spells CASSESRLREEGHLILYF. CDR3 nucleotides: TGTGCCAGCAGCGAAAGCCGCCTAAGGGAGGAGGGCCACCTTATTTTGTACTTC.

The chain has TRBV15 and TRBJ2-7, with a weak D call TRBD2 (6 bases). V was trimmed by 5 bases and J by 7 bases, leaving 12 bases between them. Looked up from germline, CDR1 is LNHNV and CDR2 is YYDKDF (reference sequence). The CDR3 totals 12 residues. The CDR3 coding sequence is TGTGCCACCAGCTCCGCGGGGAGAGAGCAGTACTTC. This translates into CATSSAGREQYF.

J is TRBJ2-7 and V is TRBV2, with D perhaps matching TRBD2 (6 bases). Trimming took 8 bases from V and 2 from J, leaving 16 bases between them. Germline lookup yields CDR1 SNHLY and CDR2 FYNNEI. The CDR3 contains 14 residues. The CDR3 spells CASLPEGTPYEQYF. Here the CDR3 DNA reads TGTGCCAGCCTGCCGGAGGGGACCCCCTACGAGCAGTACTTC.

The chain joins TRBV10-3 to TRBJ2-7; 10 positions match TRBD1. Germline values: CDR1 ENHRY, CDR2 SYGVKD. Germline trimming cut 2 bases from V and 2 bases from J; bases unmatched to any gene: 0. The CDR3 length is 14 residues. CDR3: CAISEGTGAYEQYF. The CDR3 DNA reads as TGTGCCATCAGTGAGGGGACAGGGGCCTACGAGCAGTACTTC.

The chain's CDR3 is CASSLLGLLAKNIQYF. For the CDR3, the DNA is TGTGCCAGCAGTTTACTGGGGTTACTAGCCAAAAACATTCAGTACTTC. The chain carries TRBV28 and TRBJ2-4; D gene uncertain. Looked up from germline, CDR1 is MDHEN and CDR2 is SYDVKM. Trimming took off 2 bases at V and 0 bases at J, with 11 bases between the two ends. The CDR3 runs 16 residues.

The rearrangement uses TRBV28 and TRBJ2-7; 7 bases are shared with TRBD2. The CDR3 contains 14 residues. V lost 6 bases, J lost 5 bases, and 10 bases stayed unmatched. Looked up from germline, CDR1 is MDHEN and CDR2 is SYDVKM. CDR3 sequence (DNA): TGTGCCAGCAGCCTCTGGCGGGAGCAGGACGAGCAGTACTTC. This sequence encodes CASSLWREQDEQYF.

The V gene is TRBV5-4, the J gene TRBJ2-1; D is undetermined. Trimming cost V 4 bases and J 5 bases, with 10 bases left between them. Germline lookup yields CDR1 SGHNT and CDR2 YYREEE (reference sequence). This CDR3 comprises 13 residues. The CDR3 spells CASSPPHHNEQFF. CDR3 DNA sequence: TGTGCCAGCAGCCCCCCCCACCACAATGAGCAGTTCTTC.

This chain uses TRBV2 with TRBJ2-4; 7 bases are shared with TRBD2. Germline lookup yields CDR1 SNHLY and CDR2 FYNNEI. The junction had 2 bases not matched to a gene; V was cut back by 6 bases and J by 3 bases. The CDR3 length is 13 residues. Here the CDR3 DNA reads TGTGCCAGCAGATCTAGCGGCAAAAACATTCAGTACTTC. Its translation: CASRSSGKNIQYF. The variable domain in full, with the rest retrieved from reference TRBV2 and TRBJ2-4, is EPEVTQTPSHQVTQMGQEVILRCVPISNHLYFYWYRQILGQKVEFLVSFYNNEISEKSEIFDDQFSVERPDGSNFTLKIRSTKLEDSAMYFCASRSSGKNIQYFGAGTRLSVL.

The J gene is TRBJ2-7, the V gene TRBV6-1; D is undetermined. V was shortened by 1 base and J by 1 base, with 11 bases between the two germline ends. The germline V gene encodes CDR1 MNHNS and CDR2 SASEGT. The CDR3 extends over 15 amino acids. The CDR3 loop is CASSEGRYSSYEQYF. The CDR3 DNA is TGTGCCAGCAGTGAAGGTCGGTACAGTTCCTACGAGCAGTACTTC.

The V and J genes are TRBV9 and TRBJ2-1; TRBD2 agrees at 13 bases. This CDR3 spans 15 amino acids. The junction had 2 bases not matched to a gene; V was cut back by 1 base and J by 7 bases. In germline, CDR1 is SGDLS, CDR2 YYNGEE. The CDR3 is CASSVWGLAGNEQFF. The CDR3 bases are TGTGCCAGCAGCGTATGGGGACTAGCGGGAAATGAGCAGTTCTTC.

In its sample, this clone was seen once. The genes are TRBV28 and TRBJ2-1; possible D gene TRBD2, 5 bases. V gave up 7 bases and J gave up 1 base, with 14 bases separating them. The CDR3 extends over 15 amino acids. Germline loops: CDR1 MDHEN, CDR2 SYDVKM. The DNA for the CDR3 is TGTGCCAGCATCTGGAGGTCACCATCCTACAATGAGCAGTTCTTC. Amino acids: CASIWRSPSYNEQFF.

V is TRBV29-1 and J is TRBJ2-5; the D is unclear. Trimming cost V 6 bases and J 1 base, with 6 bases left between them. CDR3 size: 11 residues. Germline CDR1 SQVTM, CDR2 ANQGSEA. The CDR3 here is CSVSTQETQYF. CDR3 DNA sequence: TGCAGCGTGTCGACCCAAGAGACCCAGTACTTC. Filled out from reference TRBV29-1 and TRBJ2-5, the complete variable domain reads SAVISQKPSRDICQRGTSLTIQCQVDSQVTMMFWYRQQPGQSLTLIATANQGSEATYESGFVIDKFPISRPNLTFSTLTVSNMSPEDSSIYLCSVSTQETQYFGPGTRLLVL.

The chain combines TRBV15 with TRBJ1-1, with D unresolved. CDR3 length: 13 amino acids. Looked up from germline, CDR1 is LNHNV and CDR2 is YYDKDF (reference sequence). V was cut by 5 bases and J by 1 base, with 8 bases left in between. CDR3: CATSGPPNTEAFF. DNA for the CDR3: TGTGCCACCAGCGGACCGCCGAACACTGAAGCTTTCTTT.

This chain links TRBV27 with TRBJ2-4; D gene uncertain. This CDR3 spans 14 amino acids. Germline V gene data show CDR1 as MNHEY and CDR2 as SMNVEV (reference sequence). V was pared by 5 bases and J by 8 bases, with 16 bases between. The CDR3 sequence is CASSPLWGGDIQYF. CDR3 DNA: TGTGCCAGCAGTCCGCTTTGGGGTGGAGACATTCAGTACTTC.

The V gene is TRBV7-2, the J gene TRBJ2-3, with TRBD2 identical over 11 bases. The ends lost 5 bases at V and 7 bases at J; junction bases unmatched: 11. Germline V gives CDR1 SGHTA, CDR2 FQGNSA. The CDR3 covers 16 residues. CDR3 region: CASSTVAGGELHTQYF. In DNA form, the CDR3 reads TGTGCCAGCAGCACAGTAGCGGGAGGGGAGCTCCATACGCAGTATTTT.